This T cell receptor beta chain was documented in a study of cytomegalovirus exposure and HLA in healthy donors. Study conclusions and caveats: TRBV6-2, TRBV6-3 and some other V segments were unresolvable in 87-base-pair reads.

The count of this clone is one. The target antigen is unknown. With 6 bases removed from V and 1 base from J, the gap between germline ends came to 9 bases. The CDR3 sequence is 13 residues long. The V gene's germline CDR1 is MNHEY and CDR2 SVGAGI. PCR was performed using 60 Vbeta and 13 Jbeta primers. Generated by immunoSEQ multiplex PCR, the TCRdb table keeps only in-frame clones and is missing some. The sample has about 140,000 clones, more than 60% seen once; the top ten hold over 1.5%. The chain has TRBV6-5 and TRBJ1-1; weak D call: TRBD1 (6 bases). Sequencing input: PBMCs. The sequence derives from a male donor in good health and CMV-seronegative. CDR3 sequence reads: CASSTTGNTEAFF. The DNA of the CDR3 is TGTGCCAGCAGCACGACAGGGAACACTGAAGCTTTCTTT.